This TCR beta chain was recovered during a study of identifying expanded T cells in peripheral blood. Whole-study findings and limits: Over around two and four weeks, about 17 and 20 clones changed, versus approximately 1.1 between replicates.

With respect to this clone: Its specificity is not known.

The V end was cut by 4 bases, the J end by 4 bases, with 11 bases between. Germline CDR1 reads SGHTS; CDR2 reads YDEGEE. This CDR3 spans 13 amino acids. Data came from immunoSEQ multiplex PCR; TCRdb stores just in-frame clones and leaves some out. The sample carries approximately 130,000 clones, 75% to 90% recorded once. Collection occurred without any documented infections or immune events in donors. The gene calls are TRBV5-8 and TRBJ1-2; D unclear. Sequenced input: blood. The TCR comes from a person aged 18-69 years in good health. DNA of the CDR3: TGTGCCAGCAGCGAACAGTATTTCTATGGCTACACCTTC. Translating it yields CASSEQYFYGYTF.